This T cell receptor (beta chain) was found in a study of beta chain features in type 1 diabetes. As for the study in general: Over all samples combined, about 99,000,000 sorted cells were examined.

Germline-derived CDR1 and CDR2 are SGHRS and YFSETQ. There are 15 residues in the CDR3. After removal of 4 bases from V and 5 bases from J, the junction contained 10 bases not matched to a gene. Points from the study as a whole: Type 1 diabetes patients had moderately but significantly shorter TCRB CDR3s in all four CD4+ subsets. Type 1 diabetes patients had VDJ junctions that carried fewer insertions and more deletions.

This clone was counted a few times. Antigen: not known. Expressed TCRB transcripts were sequenced after all isolated RNA was converted to cDNA. Method: immunoSEQ multiplex PCR; TCRdb's copy keeps in-frame clones and lacks some. The table lists around 400,000 clones, roughly 16% of them singletons. The sample comprised naive CD4+ T cells from blood. This TCR came from a woman under 30 in good health. The chain carries TRBV5-1 and TRBJ2-7; TRBD1 matches at 9 bases. In nucleotides, the CDR3 is TGCGCCAGCAGCAGGTGGACAGGGGCTTTAAACGAGCAGTACTTC. Translation: CASSRWTGALNEQYF.